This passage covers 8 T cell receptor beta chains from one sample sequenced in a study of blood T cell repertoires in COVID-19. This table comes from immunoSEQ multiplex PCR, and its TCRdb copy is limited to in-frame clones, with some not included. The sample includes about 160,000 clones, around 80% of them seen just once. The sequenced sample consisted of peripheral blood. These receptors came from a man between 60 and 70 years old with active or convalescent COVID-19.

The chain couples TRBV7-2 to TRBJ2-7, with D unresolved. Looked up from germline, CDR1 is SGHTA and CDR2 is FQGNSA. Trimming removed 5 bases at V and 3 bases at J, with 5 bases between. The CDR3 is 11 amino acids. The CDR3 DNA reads TGTGCCAGCAGCGATAGCTACGAGCAGTACTTC. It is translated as CASSDSYEQYF.

The CDR3 sequence: CASRMERGYNEQFF. The DNA for the CDR3 is TGTGCCAGCAGGATGGAGCGGGGGTACAATGAGCAGTTCTTC. The chain couples TRBV6-5 to TRBJ2-1; 8 positions agree with TRBD2. CDR1 MNHEY and CDR2 SVGAGI come from the germline V gene. The trim removed 6 bases at V and 4 bases at J, leaving 5 bases unmatched. This CDR3 spans 14 amino acids.

The CDR3 sequence is CASSSGTLDTDTQYF. The CDR3 DNA follows: TGTGCCAGCAGTTCAGGGACACTAGACACAGATACGCAGTATTTT. The chain recombines TRBV27 with TRBJ2-3; D might be TRBD1 (6 bases). From germline, CDR1 is MNHEY and CDR2 SMNVEV (reference sequence). The CDR3 is made up of 15 amino acids. V was pared by 4 bases and J by 2 bases, with 13 bases between.

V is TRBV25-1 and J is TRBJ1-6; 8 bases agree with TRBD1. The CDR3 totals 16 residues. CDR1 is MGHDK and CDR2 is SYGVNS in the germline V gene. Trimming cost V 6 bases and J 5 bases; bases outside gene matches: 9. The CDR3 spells CASSQDRGPNNSPLHF. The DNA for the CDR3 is TGTGCCAGCAGCCAAGACAGGGGCCCCAATAATTCACCCCTCCACTTT.

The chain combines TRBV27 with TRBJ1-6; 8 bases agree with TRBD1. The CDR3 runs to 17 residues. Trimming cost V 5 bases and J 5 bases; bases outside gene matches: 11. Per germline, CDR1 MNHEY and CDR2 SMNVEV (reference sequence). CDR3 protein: CASSIPNVTGDNSPLHF. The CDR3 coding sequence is TGTGCCAGCAGTATCCCCAACGTGACAGGGGATAATTCACCCCTCCACTTT.

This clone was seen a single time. The CDR3 region has the DNA TGTGCCAGCAGTGGGGATAGCGGGGGCACAGATACGCAGTATTTT. It translates to CASSGDSGGTDTQYF. The chain employs TRBV6-2 or TRBV6-3 and TRBJ2-3, with 8 bases aligning to TRBD2. J was trimmed by 1 base and V by 5 bases; bases with no gene match: 5. The CDR3 has 15 amino acids. Germline-derived CDR1 and CDR2 are MNHEY and SVGEGT.

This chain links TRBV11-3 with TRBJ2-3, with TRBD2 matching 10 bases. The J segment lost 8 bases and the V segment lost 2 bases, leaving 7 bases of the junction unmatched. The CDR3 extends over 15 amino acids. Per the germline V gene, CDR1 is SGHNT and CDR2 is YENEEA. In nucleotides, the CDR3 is TGTGCCAGCAGCTTAACTAGCGGGACTATCGGTACGCAGTATTTT. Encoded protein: CASSLTSGTIGTQYF.

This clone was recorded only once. The CDR3 nucleotides read TGTGCCAGCAGCCCGGCGGGGTTCTCTGGAAACACCATATATTTT. It is translated as CASSPAGFSGNTIYF. The chain joins TRBV7-3 to TRBJ1-3; D is ambiguous. Trimming stripped 5 bases from V and 0 bases from J, with 11 bases between. CDR3 length equals 15 residues. The V gene's germline CDR1 is SGHTA and CDR2 FQGTGA.